The rows below give T cell receptor beta chains drawn from one sample of a study of vaccination and CD4 T cells after COVID-19. In TCRdb, the PCR reads were re-called with MiXCR into one record per CDR3 protein. The sample has approximately 20,000 distinct CDR3 sequences; about 35% are singletons. These receptors have no known antigen. The sample consisted of CD4+ T cells from blood, cultured in vitro, taken about 7 months after SARS-CoV-2 vaccination. The receptor source for this set is a human donor who had recovered from COVID-19. Both conserved end residues are part of each CDR3.

V: TRBV20-1
J: TRBJ2-1
CDR3: CSAASEGQFF

V: TRBV21-1
J: TRBJ2-3
CDR3: CASSGGQPDTQYF

V: TRBV30
J: TRBJ2-1
CDR3: CAWKGLAGYNEQFF

V: TRBV20-1
J: TRBJ2-2
CDR3: CSAVTSGRTGELFF

V: TRBV5-4
J: TRBJ2-7
CDR3: CASSPRNSQQYF

V: TRBV24-1
J: TRBJ2-5
CDR3: CATSDSPGQGAGETQYF

V: TRBV28
J: TRBJ2-7
CDR3: CASSSPGDARREQYF

V: TRBV28
J: TRBJ1-1
CDR3: CASSLSVNTEAFF

V: TRBV20-1
J: TRBJ2-7
CDR3: CSAGTGAIYEQYF

V: TRBV10-3
J: TRBJ1-6
CDR3: CAIRGSSYNSPLHF

V: TRBV20-1
J: TRBJ2-3
CDR3: CSAKLAGNTDTQYF

V: TRBV7-8
J: TRBJ1-1
CDR3: CASSLETGGWAEAFF